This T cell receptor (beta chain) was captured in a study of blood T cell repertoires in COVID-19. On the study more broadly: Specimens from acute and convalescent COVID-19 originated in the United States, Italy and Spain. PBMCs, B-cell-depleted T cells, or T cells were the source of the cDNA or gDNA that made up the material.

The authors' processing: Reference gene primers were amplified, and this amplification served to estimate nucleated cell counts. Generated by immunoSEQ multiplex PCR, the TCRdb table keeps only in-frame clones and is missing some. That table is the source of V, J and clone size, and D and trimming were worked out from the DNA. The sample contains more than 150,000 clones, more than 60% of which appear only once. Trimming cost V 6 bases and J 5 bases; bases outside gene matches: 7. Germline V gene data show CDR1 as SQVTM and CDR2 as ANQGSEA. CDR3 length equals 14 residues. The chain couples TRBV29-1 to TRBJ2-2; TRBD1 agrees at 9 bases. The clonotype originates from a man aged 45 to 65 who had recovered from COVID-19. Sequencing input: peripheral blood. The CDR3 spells CSVSGQGFTGELFF. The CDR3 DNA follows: TGCAGCGTATCGGGACAGGGATTTACCGGGGAGCTGTTTTTT.